This T cell receptor (beta chain) was retrieved from a study of early T cells in non-severe SARS-CoV-2 infection. Turning to the study itself: RNA in bulk from unsorted whole blood was sequenced, and chains were unpaired.

As regards this clonotype: The antigen is undetermined.

cDNA molecules, individually, were tagged with unique molecular identifiers. TCRdb used MiXCR to reprocess the 5' RACE reads, holding one entry per CDR3 protein. The data show 80,000 to 100,000 distinct CDR3 sequences, 14% seen once. CDR3 length equals 17 residues. Deletions cut 0 bases from V and 0 bases from J, with 11 bases between. CDR1 and CDR2 (germline): MNHEY, SVGEGT. General observations from the study: Matches to VDJdb favored anti-spike CD8 responses and missed private and CD4 specificities.

This clonotype was sampled from an adult who was a healthcare worker with PCR-confirmed SARS-CoV-2 infection or an uninfected control (not recorded which). V gene TRBV6-2 or TRBV6-3 combines with J gene TRBJ2-2; no definite D call. The sample consisted of whole blood. CDR3 nucleotide sequence: TGTGCCAGCAGTTACTCCTACTCCGGGCCGAACACCGGGGAGCTGTTTTTT. Translation gives CASSYSYSGPNTGELFF.